These 27 T cell receptor beta chains share one sample of origin, sequenced in a study of CD8+CD57+ T cells in acquired aplastic anemia. All patients picked for sequencing had shown, by flow cytometry, an expansion of CD8+CD57+ cells. Template material for TCR beta VDJ and CDR3 profiling consisted of genomic DNA. TCRdb re-called the reads with MiXCR, one entry per CDR3 protein. The data show 250,000 to 300,000 distinct CDR3 sequences, roughly 53% seen once. Sequenced sample: sorted CD4+, CD8+, or CD8+CD57+ T cells (not recorded which) from PBMCs. The receptors derive from a human donor with aplastic anemia.

Of note for this clonotype: With a much larger clone just one base away, this may be a read error. The chain has TRBV18 and TRBJ1-1; D might be TRBD1 (5 bases). The CDR3 covers 11 residues. Trimming removed 5 bases from V and 8 bases from J, with 9 bases in between. Germline CDR1 reads KGHSH; CDR2 reads LQKENI. CDR3 amino acids: CASSSGGEAFF. The CDR3 nucleotides are TGTGCCAGCTCATCCGGGGGAGAAGCTTTCTTT.

The chain uses TRBV19 and TRBJ2-2; D not certain. Trimming left V 4 bases short and J 5 bases short, with 14 bases between. The CDR3 runs to 15 residues. CDR1 and CDR2 from the germline V gene are LNHDA and SQIVND (reference sequence). The chain's CDR3 is CASSSSMVRTGELFF. CDR3 bases: TGTGCCAGTAGTAGCTCGATGGTCCGTACCGGGGAGCTGTTTTTT.

Comments on this clonotype: A much bigger clone sits one base away, suggesting this may be a read error. The V call is TRBV6-1, the J call TRBJ1-2; D possibly corresponds to TRBD1 (6 bases). V was pared by 5 bases and J by 5 bases, with 18 bases between. The CDR3 consists of 15 residues. Germline CDR1 and CDR2: MNHNS and SASEGT. Here the CDR3 DNA reads TGTGCCAGCAGTTACTCCAGGGGAGGGTGTTATGGCTACACCTTC. It specifies CASSYSRGGCYGYTF.

The genes are TRBV7-6 and TRBJ2-1, with 12 bases that match TRBD2. CDR1 and CDR2 (germline): SGHVS, FNYEAQ. V shed 5 bases, J shed 10 bases, and the junction held 9 bases outside the gene matches. The CDR3 is made up of 15 amino acids. For the CDR3, the DNA is TGTGCCAGCAGCCAAAGCGCTAGCGGGGGGGTCGAGCAGTTCTTC. Translation: CASSQSASGGVEQFF.

This clonotype was picked up many times. The V and J genes are TRBV6-5 and TRBJ1-1; possibly TRBD1 for D (5 bases). V dropped 4 bases and J dropped 4 bases, with 7 bases sitting between them. The germline gives CDR1 MNHEY, CDR2 SVGAGI. The CDR3 length is 12 residues. CDR3 residues: CASSWGGTEAFF. CDR3 bases: TGTGCCAGCAGTTGGGGGGGCACTGAAGCTTTCTTT.

This chain joins TRBV7-2 and TRBJ1-1; no definite D call. The CDR3 runs 13 residues. Germline CDR1 reads SGHTA; CDR2 reads FQGNSA. The V gene lost 6 bases and the J gene lost 1 base, with 9 bases spanning the gap. Written as DNA, the CDR3 is TGTGCCAGCAGAGACACGGGGAACACTGAAGCTTTCTTT. Its translation is CASRDTGNTEAFF.

The chain carries TRBV5-6 and TRBJ2-7; D perhaps matches TRBD1 (5 bases). This CDR3 comprises 16 residues. V was trimmed by 7 bases and J by 2 bases, leaving 22 bases between them. The V gene's germline CDR1 is SGHDT and CDR2 YYEEEE. CDR3 nucleotide sequence: TGTGCCAGCTCCCTTGGTTGGACAAGGGCCCCCTACGAGCAGTACTTC. Amino acids: CASSLGWTRAPYEQYF.

V and J are TRBV19 and TRBJ2-3, with a tentative D call TRBD2 (5 bases). CDR1 and CDR2 (germline): LNHDA, SQIVND (reference sequence). The CDR3 length is 15 residues. Trimming cost V 5 bases and J 3 bases, with 15 bases left between them. This CDR3 is CASSVVGVATDTQYF. The CDR3 DNA follows: TGTGCCAGTAGTGTGGTCGGGGTCGCGACAGATACGCAGTATTTT.

On this clonotype: A read error may account for a junction end that differs from germline. The chain combines TRBV5-1 with TRBJ2-2, with D perhaps TRBD2 (5 bases). CDR3 length equals 13 residues. Germline CDR1 is SGHRS and CDR2 is YFSETQ. CDR3 amino acids: CASSPPNTGELSF. CDR3 DNA sequence: TGCGCCAGCAGCCCCCCTAACACCGGGGAGCTGTCTTTT. Full variable domain (remainder filled in from reference TRBV5-1 and TRBJ2-2): KAGVTQTPRYLIKTRGQQVTLSCSPISGHRSVSWYQQTPGQGLQFLFEYFSETQRNKGNFPGRFSGRQFSNSRSEMNVSTLELGDSALYLCASSPPNTGELSFGEGSRLTVL.

The chain combines TRBV2 with TRBJ1-1; a weak D match, TRBD1 (6 bases). V lost 0 bases to trimming and J lost 0 bases, with 8 bases between them. The CDR3 is 15 amino acids. Germline V CDR1 and CDR2: SNHLY, FYNNEI. Here the CDR3 DNA reads TGTGCCAGCAGTGAAGCTGGACAGTTGAACACTGAAGCTTTCTTT. Translated, it gives CASSEAGQLNTEAFF.

About this clonotype: At one end the junction does not follow the germline gene, possibly because of a read error. The chain recombines TRBV7-2 with TRBJ1-4; tentative D call: TRBD1 (5 bases). The length of the CDR3 is 11 residues. The germline V gene has CDR1 SGHTA and CDR2 FQGNSA. The CDR3 nucleotides are TGTGACAGCCTTGGGGGAGGAAAACTGTTTTTT. It translates to CDSLGGGKLFF.

There are a few counts of this clonotype. The chain has TRBV20-1 and TRBJ2-5, with unresolved D. Trimming removed 7 bases from V and 4 bases from J, with 13 bases in between. The CDR3 is 12 amino acids. The V gene's germline CDR1 is DFQATT and CDR2 SNEGSKA (reference sequence). The CDR3 DNA reads as TGCAGTGGCGAGGACGACGGAGAGACCCAGTACTTC. It encodes CSGEDDGETQYF.

The table lists this clonotype with many counts. V usage is TRBV12-3 or TRBV12-4 and J usage is TRBJ1-1, with a possible D match to TRBD1 (5 bases). Deletions cut 6 bases from V and 1 base from J, with 15 bases between. The CDR3 contains 15 residues. The CDR3 reads CASRRLGTANTEAFF. The CDR3, as DNA: TGTGCCAGCAGGAGACTAGGGACGGCGAACACTGAAGCTTTCTTT.

The chain has TRBV2 and TRBJ2-1, with TRBD2 identical over 7 bases. The germline CDR1 and CDR2 sequences are SNHLY and FYNNEI. The CDR3 contains 17 residues. Germline trimming cut 4 bases from V and 2 bases from J; bases unmatched to any gene: 11. CDR3 in amino acids: CASSGSKSGTPYNEQFF. The CDR3 coding sequence is TGTGCCAGCAGTGGCTCGAAGAGCGGGACGCCCTACAATGAGCAGTTCTTC.

The count of this clonotype is one. V usage is TRBV7-2 and J usage is TRBJ2-1, with D tentatively TRBD2 (6 bases). This CDR3 spans 15 amino acids. Germline V CDR1 and CDR2: SGHTA, FQGNSA. The V and J ends lost 6 bases and 6 bases respectively, with 18 bases between them. The CDR3 DNA sequence: TGTGCCAGCAGAACCTCCGGGACTGAAAGCAATGAGCAGTTCTTC. Its translation: CASRTSGTESNEQFF. The whole variable domain, filled in from reference TRBV7-2 and TRBJ2-1, reads GAGVSQSPSNKVTEKGKDVELRCDPISGHTALYWYRQSLGQGLEFLIYFQGNSAPDKSGLPSDRFSAERTGGSVSTLTIQRTQQEDSAVYLCASRTSGTESNEQFFGPGTRLTVL.

Many counts were recorded for this clonotype. V and J are TRBV2 and TRBJ2-1; 14 positions match TRBD2. The trim removed 2 bases at V and 8 bases at J, leaving 5 bases unmatched. CDR1 and CDR2 from the germline V gene are SNHLY and FYNNEI. This CDR3 is 16 amino acids long. CDR3 DNA: TGTGCCAGCAGTGAATTGGGACTAGCGGGAGAGGATGAGCAGTTCTTC. This encodes CASSELGLAGEDEQFF.

The CDR3 region has the DNA TGTGCCAGCAGTCTCCCGGGAAGCTCCTACGAGCAGTACTTC. Its protein is CASSLPGSSYEQYF. The chain combines TRBV12-3 or TRBV12-4 with TRBJ2-7; D is possibly TRBD2 (5 bases). Trimming removed 5 bases at V and 0 bases at J, with 11 bases between. The CDR3 is 14 amino acids.

This clonotype has a count of ten or more. The chain joins TRBV20-1 to TRBJ2-5, with 9 nucleotides matching TRBD2. Germline assignment: CDR1 DFQATT and CDR2 SNEGSKA (reference sequence). Trimming removed 6 bases from V and 1 base from J; junction bases left unmatched: 6. This CDR3 is 14 amino acids long. This CDR3 is CSAAAGLAQETQYF. CDR3 in DNA: TGCAGTGCCGCCGCGGGACTAGCCCAAGAGACCCAGTACTTC.

The chain carries TRBV5-4 and TRBJ2-1; the match to TRBD2 covers 12 bases. Germline assignment: CDR1 SGHNT and CDR2 YYREEE (reference sequence). The CDR3 has 16 residues. Germline trimming cut 5 bases from V and 2 bases from J; bases unmatched to any gene: 5. CDR3 amino acids: CASSPTSGSPYNEQFF. In DNA form, the CDR3 reads TGTGCCAGCAGTCCGACTAGCGGGAGTCCCTACAATGAGCAGTTCTTC. The whole variable domain, filled in from reference TRBV5-4 and TRBJ2-1, reads ETGVTQSPTHLIKTRGQQVTLRCSSQSGHNTVSWYQQALGQGPQFIFQYYREEENGRGNFPPRFSGLQFPNYSSELNVNALELDDSALYLCASSPTSGSPYNEQFFGPGTRLTVL.

The chain links TRBV7-2 to TRBJ1-1, with D perhaps matching TRBD1 (5 bases). CDR1 and CDR2 from the germline V gene are SGHTA and FQGNSA. V lost 4 bases and J lost 10, with 31 bases in between. The CDR3 runs to 18 residues. In DNA, the CDR3 is TGTGCCAGCAGCTCTCTCCGACTAGCGGGGGTCGAACACCGGGGAGCTTTCTTT. This gives the protein CASSSLRLAGVEHRGAFF.

About this clonotype itself: The junction shows a germline mismatch at one end, possibly a read error. This sequence joins TRBV7-3 and TRBJ1-1; weak D call: TRBD1 (5 bases). The germline V gene encodes CDR1 SGHTA and CDR2 FQGTGA. This CDR3 is 14 amino acids long. The CDR3 sequence: CASSLSGLNTEAVF. The CDR3 DNA reads TGTGCCAGCAGCTTATCAGGGTTGAACACAGAAGCTGTCTTT.

This clonotype was picked up many times. The chain uses TRBV3-1 and TRBJ1-1; D ambiguous. The CDR3 is 13 amino acids. The V gene's germline CDR1 is LGHDT and CDR2 YNNKEL (reference sequence). The V end lost 6 bases, the J end lost 5 bases, and 13 bases lay between the germline ends. CDR3: CASSDLRDTEAFF. CDR3 DNA sequence: TGTGCCAGCAGTGACCTAAGGGATACTGAAGCTTTCTTT.

There are a few counts of this clonotype. The gene calls are TRBV24-1 and TRBJ2-2; TRBD1 agrees at 7 bases. This CDR3 is 14 amino acids long. Looked up from germline, CDR1 is KGHDR and CDR2 is SFDVKD. The ends lost 4 bases at V and 3 bases at J; junction bases unmatched: 1. CDR3 residues: CATSEGQYTGELFF. The CDR3 DNA is TGTGCCACCAGTGAGGGACAGTACACCGGGGAGCTGTTTTTT.

This sequence joins TRBV24-1 and TRBJ1-3; unclear D gene. V was pared by 7 bases and J by 0 bases, with 6 bases between. The CDR3 length is 13 residues. Germline V CDR1 and CDR2: KGHDR, SFDVKD. This CDR3 is CATRELSGNTIYF. CDR3 nucleotides: TGTGCCACCAGGGAGCTCTCTGGAAACACCATATATTTT.

The chain is built from TRBV7-3 and TRBJ1-1; D remains unclear. This CDR3 has 13 amino acids. Germline CDR1 reads SGHTA; CDR2 reads FQGTGA. V gave up 4 bases and J gave up 4 bases, with 10 bases separating them. The CDR3 nucleotides are TGTGCCAGCAGCTCTGCGGGTACCACTGAAGCTTTCTTT. The encoded protein is CASSSAGTTEAFF.

This clonotype has ten or more counts. The chain employs TRBV5-1 and TRBJ2-7, with 14 positions matching TRBD2. Germline values: CDR1 SGHRS, CDR2 YFSETQ. Losses at the gene ends were 4 bases for V and 4 bases for J; bases not matched to a gene: 4. There are 15 residues in the CDR3. CDR3 DNA: TGCGCCAGCAGCAAAGGGACTAGCGGGGGATACGAGCAGTACTTC. Protein: CASSKGTSGGYEQYF.

The V and J genes are TRBV20-1 and TRBJ2-3; the D is unclear. CDR3 size: 10 residues. The germline CDR1 and CDR2 sequences are DFQATT and SNEGSKA (reference sequence). V was shortened by 6 bases and J by 5 bases, with 6 bases between the two germline ends. CDR3 bases: TGCAGTGCACTTCGAGATACGCAGTATTTT. Amino acids: CSALRDTQYF.